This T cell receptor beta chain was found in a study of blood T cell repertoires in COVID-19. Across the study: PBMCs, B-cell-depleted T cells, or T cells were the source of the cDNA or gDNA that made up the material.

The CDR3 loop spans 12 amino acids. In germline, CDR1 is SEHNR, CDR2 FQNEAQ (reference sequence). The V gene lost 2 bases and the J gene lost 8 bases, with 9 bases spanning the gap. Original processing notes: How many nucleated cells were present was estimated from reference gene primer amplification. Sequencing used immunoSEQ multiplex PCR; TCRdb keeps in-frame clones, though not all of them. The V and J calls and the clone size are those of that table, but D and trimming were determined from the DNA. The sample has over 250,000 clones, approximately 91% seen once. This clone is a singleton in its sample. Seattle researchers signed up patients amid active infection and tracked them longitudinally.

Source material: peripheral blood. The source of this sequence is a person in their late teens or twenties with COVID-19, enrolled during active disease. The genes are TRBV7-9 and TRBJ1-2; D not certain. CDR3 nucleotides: TGTGCCAGCAGCTTATCCGTAATGGGCTACACCTTC. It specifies CASSLSVMGYTF.